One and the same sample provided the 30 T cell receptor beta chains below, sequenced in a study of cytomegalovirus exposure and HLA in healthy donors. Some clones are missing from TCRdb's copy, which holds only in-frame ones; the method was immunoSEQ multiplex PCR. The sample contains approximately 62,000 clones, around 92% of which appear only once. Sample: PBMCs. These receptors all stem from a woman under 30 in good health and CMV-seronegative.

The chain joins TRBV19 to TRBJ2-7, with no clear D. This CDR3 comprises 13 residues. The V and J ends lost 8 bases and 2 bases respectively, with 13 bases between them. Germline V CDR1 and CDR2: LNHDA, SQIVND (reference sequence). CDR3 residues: CASGSQDAYEQYF. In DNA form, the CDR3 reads TGTGCCAGTGGATCCCAGGATGCCTACGAGCAGTACTTC.

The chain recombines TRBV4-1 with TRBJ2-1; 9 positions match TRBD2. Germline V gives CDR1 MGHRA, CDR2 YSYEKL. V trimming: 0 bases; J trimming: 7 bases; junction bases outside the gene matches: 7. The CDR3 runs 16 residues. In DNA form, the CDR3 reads TGCGCCAGCAGCCAAGATATCGCGGGAGGGCCAAATGAGCAGTTCTTC. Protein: CASSQDIAGGPNEQFF.

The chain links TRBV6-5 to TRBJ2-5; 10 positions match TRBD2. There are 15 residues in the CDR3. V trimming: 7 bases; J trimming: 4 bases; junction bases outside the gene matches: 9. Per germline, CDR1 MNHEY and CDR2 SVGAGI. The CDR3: CASTPGTSEVETQYF. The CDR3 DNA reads TGTGCCAGCACCCCTGGGACTAGCGAAGTAGAGACCCAGTACTTC.

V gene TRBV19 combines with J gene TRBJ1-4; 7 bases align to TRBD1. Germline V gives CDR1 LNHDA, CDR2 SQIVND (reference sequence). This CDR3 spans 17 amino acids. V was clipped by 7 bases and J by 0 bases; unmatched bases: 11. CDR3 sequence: CASTRKGATATNEKLFF. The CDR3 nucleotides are TGTGCCAGTACCCGGAAGGGGGCCACCGCAACTAATGAAAAACTGTTTTTT.

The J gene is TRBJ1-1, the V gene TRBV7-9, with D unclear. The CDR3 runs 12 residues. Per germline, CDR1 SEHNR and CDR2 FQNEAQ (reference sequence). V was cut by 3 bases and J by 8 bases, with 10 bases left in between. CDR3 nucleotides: TGTGCCAGCAGCTTCCGGTCGGGGGAAGCTTTCTTT. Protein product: CASSFRSGEAFF.

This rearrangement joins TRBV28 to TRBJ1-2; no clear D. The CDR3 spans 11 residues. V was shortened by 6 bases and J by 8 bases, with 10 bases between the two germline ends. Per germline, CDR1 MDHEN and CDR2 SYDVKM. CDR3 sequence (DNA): TGTGCCAGCAGCCCGCATGAGGGCTACACCTTC. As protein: CASSPHEGYTF.

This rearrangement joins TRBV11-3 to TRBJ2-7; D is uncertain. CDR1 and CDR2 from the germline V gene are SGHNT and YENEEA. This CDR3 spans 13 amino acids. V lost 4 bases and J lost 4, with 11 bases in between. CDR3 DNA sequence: TGTGCCAGCAGCTCGAGCCCCCCGTACGAGCAGTACTTC. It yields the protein CASSSSPPYEQYF.

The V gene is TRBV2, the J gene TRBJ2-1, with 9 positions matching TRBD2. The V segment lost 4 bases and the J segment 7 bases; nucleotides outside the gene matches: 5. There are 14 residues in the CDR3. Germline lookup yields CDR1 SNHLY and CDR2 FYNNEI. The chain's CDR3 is CASSALAGLNEQFF. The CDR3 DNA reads TGTGCCAGCAGTGCCCTAGCGGGGCTTAATGAGCAGTTCTTC.

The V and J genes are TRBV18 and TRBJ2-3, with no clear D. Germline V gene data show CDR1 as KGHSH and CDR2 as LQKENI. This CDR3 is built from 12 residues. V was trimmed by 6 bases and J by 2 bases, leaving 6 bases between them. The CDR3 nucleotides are TGTGCCAGCTCCAACATCACAGATACGCAGTATTTT. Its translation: CASSNITDTQYF.

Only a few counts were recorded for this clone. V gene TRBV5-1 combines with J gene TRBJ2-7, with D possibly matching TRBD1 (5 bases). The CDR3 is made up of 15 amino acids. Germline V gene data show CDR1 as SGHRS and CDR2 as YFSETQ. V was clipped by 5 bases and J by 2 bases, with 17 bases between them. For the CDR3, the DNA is TGCGCCAGCAGGTGGACACACGGTACTCCCTACGAGCAGTACTTC. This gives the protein CASRWTHGTPYEQYF.

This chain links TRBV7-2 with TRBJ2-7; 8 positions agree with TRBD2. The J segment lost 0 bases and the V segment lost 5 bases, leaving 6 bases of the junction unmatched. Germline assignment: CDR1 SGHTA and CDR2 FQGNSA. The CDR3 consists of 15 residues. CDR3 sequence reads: CASSQAGASSYEQYF. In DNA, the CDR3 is TGTGCCAGCAGCCAAGCGGGGGCGAGCTCCTACGAGCAGTACTTC. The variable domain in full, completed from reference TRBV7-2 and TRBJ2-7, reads GAGVSQSPSNKVTEKGKDVELRCDPISGHTALYWYRQSLGQGLEFLIYFQGNSAPDKSGLPSDRFSAERTGGSVSTLTIQRTQQEDSAVYLCASSQAGASSYEQYFGPGTRLTVT.

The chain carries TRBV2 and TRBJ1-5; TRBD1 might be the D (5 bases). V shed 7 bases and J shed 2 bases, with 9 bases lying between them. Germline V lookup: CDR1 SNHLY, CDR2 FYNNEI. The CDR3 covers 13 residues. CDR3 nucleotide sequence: TGTGCCAGCACGACAGAGGGCAATCAGCCCCAGCATTTT. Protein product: CASTTEGNQPQHF.

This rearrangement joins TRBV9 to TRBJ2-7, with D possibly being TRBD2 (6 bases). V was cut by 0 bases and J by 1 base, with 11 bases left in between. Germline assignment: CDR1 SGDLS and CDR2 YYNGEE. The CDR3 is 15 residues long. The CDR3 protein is CASSVGRGGSYEQYF. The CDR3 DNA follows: TGTGCCAGCAGCGTAGGCCGGGGAGGTTCCTACGAGCAGTACTTC. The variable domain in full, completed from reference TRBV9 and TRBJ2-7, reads DSGVTQTPKHLITATGQRVTLRCSPRSGDLSVYWYQQSLDQGLQFLIQYYNGEERAKGNILERFSAQQFPDLHSELNLSSLELGDSALYFCASSVGRGGSYEQYFGPGTRLTVT.

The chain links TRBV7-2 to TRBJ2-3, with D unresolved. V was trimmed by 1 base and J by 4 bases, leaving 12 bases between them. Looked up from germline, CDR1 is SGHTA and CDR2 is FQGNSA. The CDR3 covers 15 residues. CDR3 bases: TGTGCCAGCAGCTTAGATTCAGGTTCTGCAGATACGCAGTATTTT. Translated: CASSLDSGSADTQYF.

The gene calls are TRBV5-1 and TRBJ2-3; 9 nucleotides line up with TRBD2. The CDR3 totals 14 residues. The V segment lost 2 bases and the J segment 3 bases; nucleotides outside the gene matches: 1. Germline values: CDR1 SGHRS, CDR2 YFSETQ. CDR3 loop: CASSFTSGTDTQYF. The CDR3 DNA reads TGCGCCAGCAGCTTTACTAGCGGGACAGATACGCAGTATTTT.

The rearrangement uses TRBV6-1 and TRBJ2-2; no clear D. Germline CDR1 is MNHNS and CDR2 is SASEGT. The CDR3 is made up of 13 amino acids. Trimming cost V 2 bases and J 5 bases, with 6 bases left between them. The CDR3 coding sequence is TGTGCCAGCAGTGAATCCCGGACCGGGGAGCTGTTTTTT. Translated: CASSESRTGELFF.

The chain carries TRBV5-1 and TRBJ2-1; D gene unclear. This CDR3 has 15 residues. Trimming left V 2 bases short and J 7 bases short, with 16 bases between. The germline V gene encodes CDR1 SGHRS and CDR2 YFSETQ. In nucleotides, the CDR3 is TGCGCCAGCAGCTTCAACAGCCATAATGGAAATGAGCAGTTCTTC. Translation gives CASSFNSHNGNEQFF.

CDR3 loop: CASNHGTEGYNEQFF. The CDR3 DNA sequence: TGTGCCAGCAACCACGGGACAGAAGGCTACAATGAGCAGTTCTTC. The chain uses TRBV27 and TRBJ2-1; 7 nucleotides align to TRBD1. The CDR3 has 15 residues. The germline gives CDR1 MNHEY, CDR2 SMNVEV (reference sequence). Losses at the gene ends were 7 bases for V and 3 bases for J; bases not matched to a gene: 9.

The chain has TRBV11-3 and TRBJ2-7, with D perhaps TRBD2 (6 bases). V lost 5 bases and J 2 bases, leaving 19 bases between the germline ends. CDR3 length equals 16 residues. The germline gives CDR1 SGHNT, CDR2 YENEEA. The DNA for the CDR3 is TGTGCCAGCAGCCCGGAGGAGGGAGAGGGGACCTACGAGCAGTACTTC. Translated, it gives CASSPEEGEGTYEQYF.

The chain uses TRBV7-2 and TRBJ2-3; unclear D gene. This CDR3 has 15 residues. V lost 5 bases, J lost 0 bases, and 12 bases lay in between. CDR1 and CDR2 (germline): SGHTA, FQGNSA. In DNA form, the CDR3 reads TGTGCCAGCAGCCTACACCTAGGTAGCACAGATACGCAGTATTTT. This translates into CASSLHLGSTDTQYF. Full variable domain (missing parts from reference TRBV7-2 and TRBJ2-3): GAGVSQSPSNKVTEKGKDVELRCDPISGHTALYWYRQSLGQGLEFLIYFQGNSAPDKSGLPSDRFSAERTGGSVSTLTIQRTQQEDSAVYLCASSLHLGSTDTQYFGPGTRLTVL.

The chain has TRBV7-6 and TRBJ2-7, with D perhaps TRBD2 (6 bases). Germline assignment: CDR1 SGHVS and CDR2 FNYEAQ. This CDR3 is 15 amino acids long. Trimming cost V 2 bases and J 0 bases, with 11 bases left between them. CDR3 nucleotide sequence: TGTGCCAGCAGCTTATTACGGGAGAGCTCCTACGAGCAGTACTTC. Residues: CASSLLRESSYEQYF.

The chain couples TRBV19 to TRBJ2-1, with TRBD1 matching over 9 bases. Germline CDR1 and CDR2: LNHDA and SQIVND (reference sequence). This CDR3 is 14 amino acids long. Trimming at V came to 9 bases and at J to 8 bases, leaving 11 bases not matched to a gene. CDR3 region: CASTRDRASHEQFF. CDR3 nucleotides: TGTGCCAGCACCCGGGACAGGGCATCCCATGAGCAGTTCTTC.

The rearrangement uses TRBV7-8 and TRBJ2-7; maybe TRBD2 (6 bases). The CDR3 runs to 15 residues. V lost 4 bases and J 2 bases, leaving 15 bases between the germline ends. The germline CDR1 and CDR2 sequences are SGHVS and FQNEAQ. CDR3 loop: CASSYPGLSAYEQYF. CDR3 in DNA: TGTGCCAGCAGCTATCCGGGACTTTCCGCCTACGAGCAGTACTTC.

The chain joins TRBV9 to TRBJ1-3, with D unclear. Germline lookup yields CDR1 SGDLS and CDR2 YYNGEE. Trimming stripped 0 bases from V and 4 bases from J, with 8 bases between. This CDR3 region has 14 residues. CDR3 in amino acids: CASSVDPSGNTIYF. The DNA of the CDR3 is TGTGCCAGCAGCGTAGATCCGTCCGGAAACACCATATATTTT. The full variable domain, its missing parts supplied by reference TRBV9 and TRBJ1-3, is DSGVTQTPKHLITATGQRVTLRCSPRSGDLSVYWYQQSLDQGLQFLIQYYNGEERAKGNILERFSAQQFPDLHSELNLSSLELGDSALYFCASSVDPSGNTIYFGEGSWLTVV.

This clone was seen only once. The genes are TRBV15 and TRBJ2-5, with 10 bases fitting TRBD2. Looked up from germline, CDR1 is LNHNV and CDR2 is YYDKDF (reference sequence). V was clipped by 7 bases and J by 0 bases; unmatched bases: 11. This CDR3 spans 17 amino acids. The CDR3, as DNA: TGTGCCACCAAAACAGGTGGACTAGCGGTAAACCAAGAGACCCAGTACTTC. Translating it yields CATKTGGLAVNQETQYF.

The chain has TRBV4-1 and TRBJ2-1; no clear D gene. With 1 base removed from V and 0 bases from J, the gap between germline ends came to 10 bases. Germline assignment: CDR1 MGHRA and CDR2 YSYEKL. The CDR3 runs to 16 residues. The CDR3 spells CASSQVVVSSYNEQFF. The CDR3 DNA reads TGCGCCAGCAGCCAAGTTGTGGTGAGCTCCTACAATGAGCAGTTCTTC.

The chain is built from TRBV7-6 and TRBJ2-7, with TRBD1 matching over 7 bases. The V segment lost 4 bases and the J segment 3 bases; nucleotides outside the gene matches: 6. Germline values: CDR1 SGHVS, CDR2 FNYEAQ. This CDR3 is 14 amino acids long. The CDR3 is CASSSRQGIYEQYF. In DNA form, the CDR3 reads TGTGCCAGCAGCTCCCGACAGGGTATCTACGAGCAGTACTTC.

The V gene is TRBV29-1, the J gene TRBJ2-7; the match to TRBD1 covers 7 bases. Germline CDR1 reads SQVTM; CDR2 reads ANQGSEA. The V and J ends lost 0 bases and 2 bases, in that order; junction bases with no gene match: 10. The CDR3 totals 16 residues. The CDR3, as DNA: TGCAGCGTTGAAGATCGAGGGGGCACGATGACCTACGAGCAGTACTTC. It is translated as CSVEDRGGTMTYEQYF.

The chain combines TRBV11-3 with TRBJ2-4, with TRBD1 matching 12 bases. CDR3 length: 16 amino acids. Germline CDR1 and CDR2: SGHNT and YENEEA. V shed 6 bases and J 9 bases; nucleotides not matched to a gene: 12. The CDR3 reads CASRSGGDRGRGIQYF. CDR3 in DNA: TGTGCCAGCAGGTCAGGGGGGGACAGGGGGCGCGGCATTCAGTACTTC.

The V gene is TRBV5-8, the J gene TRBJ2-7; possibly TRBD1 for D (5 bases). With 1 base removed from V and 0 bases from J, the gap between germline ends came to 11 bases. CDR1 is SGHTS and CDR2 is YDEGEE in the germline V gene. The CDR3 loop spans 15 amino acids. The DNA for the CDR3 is TGTGCCAGCAGCTTGTTTAGGGGAAACTCCTACGAGCAGTACTTC. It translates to CASSLFRGNSYEQYF.